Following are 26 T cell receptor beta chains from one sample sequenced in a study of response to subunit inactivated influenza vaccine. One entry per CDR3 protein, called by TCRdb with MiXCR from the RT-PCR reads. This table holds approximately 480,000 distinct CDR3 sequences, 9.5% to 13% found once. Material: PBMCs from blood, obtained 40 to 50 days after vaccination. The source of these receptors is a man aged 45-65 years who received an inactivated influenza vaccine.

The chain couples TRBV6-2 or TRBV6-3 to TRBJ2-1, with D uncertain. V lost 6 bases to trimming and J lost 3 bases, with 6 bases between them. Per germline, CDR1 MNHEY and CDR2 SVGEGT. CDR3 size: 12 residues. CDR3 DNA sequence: TGTGCCAGCAGCGAAAACTACAATGAGCAGTTCTTC. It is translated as CASSENYNEQFF.

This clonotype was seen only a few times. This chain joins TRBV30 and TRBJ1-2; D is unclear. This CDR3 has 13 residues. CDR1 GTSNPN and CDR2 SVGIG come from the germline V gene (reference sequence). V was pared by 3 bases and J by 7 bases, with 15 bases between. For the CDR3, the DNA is TGTGCCTGGAGAGATGAATCGGCGGCTGGCTACACCTTC. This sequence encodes CAWRDESAAGYTF.

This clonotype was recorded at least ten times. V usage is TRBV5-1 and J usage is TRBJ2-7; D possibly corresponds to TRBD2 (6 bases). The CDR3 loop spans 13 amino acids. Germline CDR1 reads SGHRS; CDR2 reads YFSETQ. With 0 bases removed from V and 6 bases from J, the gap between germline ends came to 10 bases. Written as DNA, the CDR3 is TGCGCCAGCAGCTTGGGGAGGGGATTCGAGCAGTACTTC. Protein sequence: CASSLGRGFEQYF.

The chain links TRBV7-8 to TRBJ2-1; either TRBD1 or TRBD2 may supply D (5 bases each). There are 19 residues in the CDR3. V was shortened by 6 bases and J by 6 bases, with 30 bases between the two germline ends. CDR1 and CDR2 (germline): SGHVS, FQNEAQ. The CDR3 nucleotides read TGTGCCAGCAGTGTCCCGGGACCTCCTTTCGACCGTCCGCCCAATGAGCAGTTCTTC. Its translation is CASSVPGPPFDRPPNEQFF.

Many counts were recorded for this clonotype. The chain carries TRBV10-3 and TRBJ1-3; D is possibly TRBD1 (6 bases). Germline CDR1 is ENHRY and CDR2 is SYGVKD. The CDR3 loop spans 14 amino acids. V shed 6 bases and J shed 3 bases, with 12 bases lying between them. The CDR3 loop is CAISPGEDGNTIYF. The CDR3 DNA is TGTGCCATCAGCCCAGGGGAGGATGGAAACACCATATATTTT.

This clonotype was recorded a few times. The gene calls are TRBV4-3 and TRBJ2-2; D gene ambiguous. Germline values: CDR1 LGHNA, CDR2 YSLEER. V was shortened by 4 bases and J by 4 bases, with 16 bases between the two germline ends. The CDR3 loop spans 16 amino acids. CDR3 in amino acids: CASSPGTTLITGELFF. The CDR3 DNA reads TGCGCCAGCAGCCCTGGCACGACCCTTATCACCGGGGAGCTGTTTTTT.

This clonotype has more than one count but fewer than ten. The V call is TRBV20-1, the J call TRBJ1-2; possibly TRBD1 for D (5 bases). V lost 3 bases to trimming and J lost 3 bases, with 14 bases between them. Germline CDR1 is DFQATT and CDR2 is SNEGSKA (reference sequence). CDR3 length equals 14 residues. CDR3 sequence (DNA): TGCAGTGCTAGTCGCCGGGGGACGGACTATGGCTACACCTTC. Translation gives CSASRRGTDYGYTF.

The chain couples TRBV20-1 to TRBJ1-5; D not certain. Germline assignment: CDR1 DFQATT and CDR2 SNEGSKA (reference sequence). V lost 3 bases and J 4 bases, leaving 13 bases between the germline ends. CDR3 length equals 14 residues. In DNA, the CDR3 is TGCAGTGCTAGGAGGTCCACGGATAATCAGCCCCAGCATTTT. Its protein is CSARRSTDNQPQHF.

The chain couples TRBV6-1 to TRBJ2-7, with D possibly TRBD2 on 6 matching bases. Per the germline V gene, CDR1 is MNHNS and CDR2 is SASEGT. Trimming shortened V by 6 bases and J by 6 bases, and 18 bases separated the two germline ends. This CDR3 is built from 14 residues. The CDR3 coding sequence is TGTGCCAGCAGACCAGATCGGAGGGCGGGCGAGCAGTACTTC. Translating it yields CASRPDRRAGEQYF.

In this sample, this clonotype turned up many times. The CDR3 sequence: CASSQDRGQETQYF. The CDR3 DNA sequence: TGTGCCAGCAGCCAAGACAGGGGCCAAGAGACCCAGTACTTC. This rearrangement joins TRBV4-2 to TRBJ2-5; tentatively, D is TRBD1 (6 bases). V shed 0 bases and J shed 1 base, with 6 bases lying between them. Germline V gene lookup returns CDR1 LGHNA and CDR2 YNFKEQ. The CDR3 has 14 amino acids.

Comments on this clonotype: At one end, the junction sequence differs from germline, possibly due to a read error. The CDR3 protein is CASSQDRRDSPLF. CDR3 in DNA: TGTGCCAGCAGCCAAGATCGGCGGGACTCGCCGCTTTTC. The V gene is TRBV4-2, the J gene TRBJ2-1; maybe TRBD2 (6 bases). There are 13 residues in the CDR3. Germline CDR1 is LGHNA and CDR2 is YNFKEQ.

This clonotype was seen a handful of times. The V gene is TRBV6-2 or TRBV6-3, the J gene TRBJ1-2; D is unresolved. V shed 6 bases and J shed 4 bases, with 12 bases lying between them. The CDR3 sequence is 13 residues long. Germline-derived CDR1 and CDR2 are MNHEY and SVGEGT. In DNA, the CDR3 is TGTGCCAGCAGCTTGCTTGGTTCCTATGGCTACACCTTC. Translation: CASSLLGSYGYTF.

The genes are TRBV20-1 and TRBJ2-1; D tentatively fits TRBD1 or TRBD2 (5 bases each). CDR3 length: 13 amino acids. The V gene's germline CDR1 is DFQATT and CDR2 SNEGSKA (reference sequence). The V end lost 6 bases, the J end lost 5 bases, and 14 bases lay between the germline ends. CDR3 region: CSALEGLNNEQFF. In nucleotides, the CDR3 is TGCAGTGCCCTCGAGGGGTTAAACAATGAGCAGTTCTTC.

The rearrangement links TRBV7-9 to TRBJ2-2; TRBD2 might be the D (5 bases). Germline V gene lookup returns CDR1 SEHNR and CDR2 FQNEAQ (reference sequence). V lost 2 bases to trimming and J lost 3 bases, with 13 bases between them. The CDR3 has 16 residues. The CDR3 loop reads CASSLNPSPDTGELFF. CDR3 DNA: TGTGCCAGCAGCTTAAATCCTAGCCCTGACACCGGGGAGCTGTTTTTT.

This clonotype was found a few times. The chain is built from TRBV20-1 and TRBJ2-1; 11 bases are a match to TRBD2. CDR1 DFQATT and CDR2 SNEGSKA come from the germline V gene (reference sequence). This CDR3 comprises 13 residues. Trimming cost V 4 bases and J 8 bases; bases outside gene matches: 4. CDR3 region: CSATPGLADEQFF. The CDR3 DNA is TGCAGTGCTACCCCGGGACTAGCGGATGAGCAGTTCTTC.

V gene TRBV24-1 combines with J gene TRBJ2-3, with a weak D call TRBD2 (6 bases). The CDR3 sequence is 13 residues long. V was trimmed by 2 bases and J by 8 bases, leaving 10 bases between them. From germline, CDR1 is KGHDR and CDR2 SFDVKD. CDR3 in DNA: TGTGCCACCAGTGATTGGCAGGGAGGTACGCAGTATTTT. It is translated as CATSDWQGGTQYF.

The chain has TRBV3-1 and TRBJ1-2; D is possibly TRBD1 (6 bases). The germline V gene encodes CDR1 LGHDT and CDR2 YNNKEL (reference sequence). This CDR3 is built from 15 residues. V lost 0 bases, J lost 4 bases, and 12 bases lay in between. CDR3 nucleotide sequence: TGTGCCAGCAGCCAAGACCCAGGGGATTTCTATGGCTACACCTTC. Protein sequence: CASSQDPGDFYGYTF.

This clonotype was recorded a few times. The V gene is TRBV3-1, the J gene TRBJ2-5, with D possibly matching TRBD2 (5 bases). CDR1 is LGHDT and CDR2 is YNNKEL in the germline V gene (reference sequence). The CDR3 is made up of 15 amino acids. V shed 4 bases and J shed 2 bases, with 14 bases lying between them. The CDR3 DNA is TGTGCCAGCAGCCCCGGAACGGGGAGACAAGAGACCCAGTACTTC. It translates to CASSPGTGRQETQYF.

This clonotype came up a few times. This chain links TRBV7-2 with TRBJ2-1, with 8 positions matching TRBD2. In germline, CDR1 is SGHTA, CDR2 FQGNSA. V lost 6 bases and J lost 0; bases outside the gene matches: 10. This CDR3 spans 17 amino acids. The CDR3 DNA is TGTGCCAGCAGAGATAGTAGCGGGGCCAGCTCCTACAATGAGCAGTTCTTC. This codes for CASRDSSGASSYNEQFF. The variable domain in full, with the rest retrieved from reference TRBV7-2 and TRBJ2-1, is GAGVSQSPSNKVTEKGKDVELRCDPISGHTALYWYRQSLGQGLEFLIYFQGNSAPDKSGLPSDRFSAERTGGSVSTLTIQRTQQEDSAVYLCASRDSSGASSYNEQFFGPGTRLTVL.

The CDR3, as DNA: TGTGCCAGCAGTTTCAGGGGTGGGGGCAATCAGCCCCAGCATTTT. This sequence encodes CASSFRGGGNQPQHF. V is TRBV28 and J is TRBJ1-5; the D gene is possibly TRBD1 (6 bases). The CDR3 contains 15 residues. Trimming shortened V by 3 bases and J by 2 bases, and 11 bases separated the two germline ends. CDR1 and CDR2 from the germline V gene are MDHEN and SYDVKM.

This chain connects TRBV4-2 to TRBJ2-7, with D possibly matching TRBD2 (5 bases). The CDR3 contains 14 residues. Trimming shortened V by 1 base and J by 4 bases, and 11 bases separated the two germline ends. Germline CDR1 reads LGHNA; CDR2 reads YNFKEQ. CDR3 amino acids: CASSQATSGYEQYF. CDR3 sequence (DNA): TGTGCCAGCAGCCAAGCTACTAGTGGGTACGAGCAGTACTTC.

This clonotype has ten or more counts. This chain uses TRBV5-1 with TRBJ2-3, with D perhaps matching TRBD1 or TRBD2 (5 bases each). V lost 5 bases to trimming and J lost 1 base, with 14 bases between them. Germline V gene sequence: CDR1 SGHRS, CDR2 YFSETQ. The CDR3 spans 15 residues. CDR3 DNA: TGCGCCAGCAGGAGGGGCTTAAGTGGCACAGATACGCAGTATTTT. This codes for CASRRGLSGTDTQYF.

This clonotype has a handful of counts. CDR3 protein: CASTPGGTYSNQPQHF. The CDR3 DNA reads TGTGCCAGCACCCCGGGGGGGACTTATAGCAATCAGCCCCAGCATTTT. The rearrangement links TRBV28 to TRBJ1-5; TRBD1 might be the D (5 bases). CDR1 and CDR2 (germline): MDHEN, SYDVKM. The CDR3 runs 16 residues. The V end was cut by 7 bases, the J end by 0 bases, with 16 bases between. The full variable domain, with the rest looked up from reference TRBV28 and TRBJ1-5, is DVKVTQSSRYLVKRTGEKVFLECVQDMDHENMFWYRQDPGLGLRLIYFSYDVKMKEKGDIPEGYSVSREKKERFSLILESASTNQTSMYLCASTPGGTYSNQPQHFGDGTRLSIL.

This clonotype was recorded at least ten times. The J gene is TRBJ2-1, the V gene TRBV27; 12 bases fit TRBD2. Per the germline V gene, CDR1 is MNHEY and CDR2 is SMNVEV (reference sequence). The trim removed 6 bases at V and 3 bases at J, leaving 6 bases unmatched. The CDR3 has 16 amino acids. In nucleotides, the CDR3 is TGTGCCAGCAGCTGGACTAGCGGGACCCTCTACAATGAGCAGTTCTTC. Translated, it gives CASSWTSGTLYNEQFF.

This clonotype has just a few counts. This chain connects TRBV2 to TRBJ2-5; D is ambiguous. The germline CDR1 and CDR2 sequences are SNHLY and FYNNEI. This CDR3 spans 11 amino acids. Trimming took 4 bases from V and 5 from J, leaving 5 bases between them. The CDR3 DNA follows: TGTGCCAGCAGTGGGGTGGAGACCCAGTACTTC. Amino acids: CASSGVETQYF.

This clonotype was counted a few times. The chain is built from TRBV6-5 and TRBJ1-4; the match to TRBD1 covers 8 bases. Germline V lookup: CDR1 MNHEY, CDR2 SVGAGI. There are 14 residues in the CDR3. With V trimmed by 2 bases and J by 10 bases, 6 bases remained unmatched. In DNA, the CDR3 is TGTGCCAGCAGTTACGACAGGGGCAGGGGAAAACTGTTTTTT. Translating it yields CASSYDRGRGKLFF.